Below, 4 T cell receptor beta chains from the same sample are listed, as sequenced in a study of blood T cell repertoires in COVID-19. Libraries were prepared by immunoSEQ multiplex PCR; TCRdb keeps only in-frame clonotypes and omits some of them. This sample has just over 350,000 clones, with about 88% found just once. Sequenced sample: PBMCs or T cells enriched from blood (not recorded which). These receptors originate from a woman aged 25 to 45 who had recovered from COVID-19.

The chain links TRBV6-5 to TRBJ2-1; 10 positions match TRBD2. J was trimmed by 7 bases and V by 5 bases; bases with no gene match: 8. The CDR3 runs 15 residues. Germline CDR1 is MNHEY and CDR2 is SVGAGI. The CDR3 is CASSHIAGGVNEQFF. CDR3 DNA sequence: TGTGCCAGCAGTCACATAGCGGGAGGAGTAAATGAGCAGTTCTTC.

This clone turned up a few times. The chain carries TRBV18 and TRBJ1-2, with D hard to call. Germline values: CDR1 KGHSH, CDR2 LQKENI. This CDR3 contains 15 residues. V gave up 2 bases and J gave up 3 bases, with 13 bases separating them. The CDR3, as DNA: TGTGCCAGCTCACCAATCTATGACGGGGACTATGGCTACACCTTC. Protein sequence: CASSPIYDGDYGYTF.

The chain carries TRBV7-9 and TRBJ2-1; 10 bases map to TRBD1. Trimming at V came to 4 bases and at J to 7 bases, leaving 4 bases not matched to a gene. CDR3 length: 14 amino acids. Germline CDR1 reads SEHNR; CDR2 reads FQNEAQ (reference sequence). CDR3 protein: CASSWDRGRNEQFF. In nucleotides, the CDR3 is TGTGCCAGCAGCTGGGACAGGGGTAGGAATGAGCAGTTCTTC.

The V call is TRBV9, the J call TRBJ2-3; TRBD2 might be the D (6 bases). The CDR3 loop spans 16 amino acids. V lost 4 bases and J lost 0, with 15 bases in between. CDR1 and CDR2 from the germline V gene are SGDLS and YYNGEE. CDR3: CASSLSAGSSTDTQYF. CDR3 coding DNA: TGTGCCAGCAGCTTATCAGCGGGCTCTAGCACAGATACGCAGTATTTT.